These T cell receptor beta chains were read from a single sample in a study of cytomegalovirus exposure and HLA in healthy donors. The table came from immunoSEQ multiplex PCR; TCRdb's copy has only in-frame clones and leaves some out. The sample lists 150,000 or so clones, about 83% occurring once. Sequencing was done on a sample of PBMCs. The receptor set was obtained from a man between 35 and 55 years old in good health and CMV-seropositive. CDR3s include the opening cysteine and the closing phenylalanine or tryptophan.

>TRBV27|TRBJ1-2
CASSLDRDYGYTF
>TRBV15|TRBJ2-5
CATKQLGSQETQYF
>TRBV5-4|TRBJ2-7
CASSRAGNNYEQYF
>TRBV7-3|TRBJ2-3
CASSFPRAASTDTQYF
>TRBV7-2|TRBJ2-1
CASSDSLAGVLSEQFF
>TRBV6-5|TRBJ1-1
CASSPREKSEAFF
>TRBV27|TRBJ2-1
CASSLSLGLAGERGNEQFF
>TRBV4-1|TRBJ2-7
CASSQERLYEQYF
>TRBV10-3|TRBJ1-3
CAISEQLSGNTIYF
>TRBV4-2|TRBJ2-7
CASSQDLPGTGILEQYF
>TRBV6-6|TRBJ1-5
CASSNRGGQPQHF
>TRBV9|TRBJ2-1
CASSVGVGGVINEQFF
>TRBV19|TRBJ2-2
CASSIGPARGTTGELFF
>TRBV28|TRBJ2-7
CASSFAQGSPYEQYF
>TRBV6-5|TRBJ2-6
CASSVQFSGANVLTF
>TRBV18|TRBJ2-2
CASSTLATGGHTGELFF
>TRBV11-2|TRBJ2-5
CASSSTPQETQYF
>TRBV2|TRBJ2-6
CASSPPPGQGEGGANVLTF
>TRBV6-5|TRBJ2-2
CATLAGGTGELFF
>TRBV7-2|TRBJ2-5
CASSLPGTQETQYF
>TRBV9|TRBJ2-7
CASSPTSGRTYEQYF
>TRBV5-4|TRBJ2-3
CASSWAGRTDTQYF
>TRBV28|TRBJ2-2
CASSFSSGATGELFF
>TRBV28|TRBJ1-3
CASSLNGWAHSGNTIYF
>TRBV27|TRBJ1-1
CASSLSRTLIPGGAFF
>TRBV18|TRBJ1-1
CASSPPATRNTEAFF
>TRBV6-1|TRBJ2-1
CASRRTSDLPFF
>TRBV11-3|TRBJ2-1
CASTCPSDRGSDEQFF
>TRBV2|TRBJ2-7
CASNRFRGTGFEQYF
>TRBV30|TRBJ1-3
CAWSRPGLSSGNTIYF
>TRBV6-7|TRBJ2-1
CASSYSPGNEQFF
>TRBV30|TRBJ2-1
CAWSVHSGSLLSYNEQFF